This T cell receptor beta chain was identified in a study of blood T cell repertoires in COVID-19. Measured with immunoSEQ multiplex PCR; TCRdb has only the in-frame clones, and not every one. Here the sample spans fewer than 250,000 clones, 86% being singletons. Sequencing was done on a sample of PBMCs or T cells enriched from blood (not recorded which). This TCR was recovered from a woman aged 45-65 years who had recovered from COVID-19.

In DNA, the CDR3 is TGCGCCAGCAGCCAAGATAGAGGGGGGGCATCCTATAATTCACCCCTCCACTTT. Residues: CASSQDRGGASYNSPLHF. The J gene is TRBJ1-6, the V gene TRBV4-1; TRBD1 is a possible D gene (6 bases). CDR3 length: 18 amino acids. Trimming removed 0 bases from V and 1 base from J, with 13 bases in between. From germline, CDR1 is MGHRA and CDR2 YSYEKL.